This T cell receptor beta chain comes out of a study of T cells after yellow fever vaccination. TCRdb used MiXCR to reprocess the 5' RACE reads, holding one entry per CDR3 protein. The table lists more than 65,000 distinct CDR3 sequences, around 7% of them singletons. At least ten counts were recorded for this clonotype. Trimming cost V 4 bases and J 1 base, with 7 bases left between them. There are 13 residues in the CDR3. Germline CDR1 reads MNHNS; CDR2 reads SASEGT. The receptor was derived from a young man who received the YFV17D yellow fever vaccine. Source: CD8+ T cells sorted from PBMCs, taken less than 11 days after the first yellow fever vaccination. The chain joins TRBV6-1 to TRBJ1-1, with D unresolved. CDR3 coding DNA: TGTGCCAGCAGTGTACAGAGGAACACTGAAGCTTTCTTT. It is translated as CASSVQRNTEAFF.